This T cell receptor (beta chain) appears in the sequencing data of a study of CD4 and CD8 cells across lung adenocarcinoma regions. In TCRdb, the PCR reads were re-called with MiXCR into one record per CDR3 protein. The sample yields about 20,000 distinct CDR3 sequences, roughly half seen once. This clonotype originated in a female donor with lung adenocarcinoma. The CD4 and CD8 labels of this study may be unreliable. Input material: CD8+ T cells from the center of a lung tumor.

As DNA, the CDR3 is TGTGCCAGCAGTGATCCCCGGTTGTTGCAATCACCCCAGCATTTT. Protein sequence: CASSDPRLLQSPQHF. The rearrangement joins TRBV6-1 to TRBJ1-5; no definite D call. Germline V gene lookup returns CDR1 MNHNS and CDR2 SASEGT. The CDR3 covers 15 residues. Trimming pared 3 bases from V and 10 bases from J, leaving 19 bases between.